Following are 14 T cell receptor beta chains from one sample sequenced in a study of cytomegalovirus exposure and HLA in healthy donors. The PCR made use of 60 Vbeta and 13 Jbeta primers. Here immunoSEQ multiplex PCR was the method, and the copy in TCRdb shows in-frame clones only, minus some. The repertoire holds around 150,000 clones, with around 84% as singletons. The sequenced sample was PBMCs. The receptors originated from a boy between 2 and 15 years old in good health and CMV-seronegative.

The chain is built from TRBV18 and TRBJ1-4, with D unresolved. Trimming took off 3 bases at V and 3 bases at J, with 11 bases between the two ends. CDR1 and CDR2 from the germline V gene are KGHSH and LQKENI. The CDR3 runs to 15 residues. The CDR3: CASSPLIGANEKLFF. DNA for the CDR3: TGTGCCAGCTCACCTCTCATCGGGGCTAATGAAAAACTGTTTTTT.

The V gene is TRBV2, the J gene TRBJ1-2, with 9 nucleotides matching TRBD1. Trimming at V came to 9 bases and at J to 8 bases, leaving 10 bases not matched to a gene. This CDR3 spans 13 amino acids. Germline CDR1 reads SNHLY; CDR2 reads FYNNEI. CDR3 nucleotide sequence: TGTGCCAGGACACAGGGGGCGCGGAGGGGCTACACCTTC. This translates into CARTQGARRGYTF.

This chain uses TRBV5-4 with TRBJ2-2, with 10 positions matching TRBD1. This CDR3 spans 16 amino acids. Trimming at V came to 3 bases and at J to 3 bases, leaving 5 bases not matched to a gene. Germline assignment: CDR1 SGHNT and CDR2 YYREEE (reference sequence). The CDR3 here is CASSSRTGGDTGELFF. CDR3 coding DNA: TGTGCCAGCAGCTCACGGACAGGGGGGGACACCGGGGAGCTGTTTTTT.

The genes are TRBV6-1 and TRBJ2-1; TRBD1 matches at 11 bases. Losses at the gene ends were 4 bases for V and 8 bases for J; bases not matched to a gene: 4. CDR1 and CDR2 from the germline V gene are MNHNS and SASEGT. The CDR3 spans 14 residues. The CDR3 sequence is CASSVGQGVDEQFF. The CDR3 DNA sequence: TGTGCCAGCAGTGTGGGACAGGGGGTTGATGAGCAGTTCTTC.

In its sample, this clone was seen a few times. V usage is TRBV29-1 and J usage is TRBJ2-5; TRBD1 aligns across 8 bases. The CDR3 covers 16 residues. Germline loops: CDR1 SQVTM, CDR2 ANQGSEA. The junction had 11 bases not matched to a gene; V was cut back by 0 bases and J by 5 bases. CDR3 residues: CSVEDFGRGLEETQYF. The CDR3 coding sequence is TGCAGCGTTGAAGATTTTGGCAGGGGGCTGGAGGAGACCCAGTACTTC.

This chain uses TRBV4-1 with TRBJ2-4; TRBD2 matches 14 bases. The CDR3 runs to 18 residues. Germline CDR1 and CDR2: MGHRA and YSYEKL. The J segment lost 1 base and the V segment lost 4 bases, leaving 6 bases of the junction unmatched. CDR3 residues: CASSRGLAGGAAKNIQYF. The DNA for the CDR3 is TGCGCCAGCAGCCGTGGACTAGCGGGGGGAGCGGCCAAAAACATTCAGTACTTC.

This chain joins TRBV6-5 and TRBJ2-2, with a possible D match to TRBD1 (6 bases). The CDR3 is made up of 16 amino acids. The V gene lost 1 base and the J gene lost 4 bases, with 13 bases spanning the gap. Germline values: CDR1 MNHEY, CDR2 SVGAGI. CDR3 DNA: TGTGCCAGCAGTTACTTGGGGGCGGTCGGCACCGGGGAGCTGTTTTTT. This gives the protein CASSYLGAVGTGELFF.

This clone was seen once. The rearrangement links TRBV9 to TRBJ2-2, with 10 bases identical to TRBD1. Germline loops: CDR1 SGDLS, CDR2 YYNGEE. Trimming cost V 0 bases and J 6 bases; bases outside gene matches: 5. The length of the CDR3 is 16 residues. CDR3 region: CASSVGTGGLAGELFF. Here the CDR3 DNA reads TGTGCCAGCAGCGTAGGGACAGGGGGATTAGCCGGGGAGCTGTTTTTT.

The chain links TRBV2 to TRBJ2-6, with D tentatively TRBD1 (5 bases). The CDR3 covers 15 residues. V shed 4 bases and J shed 0 bases, with 7 bases lying between them. Looked up from germline, CDR1 is SNHLY and CDR2 is FYNNEI. CDR3 protein: CASSGTGSGANVLTF. CDR3 in DNA: TGTGCCAGCAGTGGAACAGGCTCTGGGGCCAACGTCCTGACTTTC.

This clone was seen just once. The CDR3 DNA is TGTGCCATCAGGGCAGGGAATAGGGGAAGCACAGATACGCAGTATTTT. Protein product: CAIRAGNRGSTDTQYF. V is TRBV10-3 and J is TRBJ2-3, with D possibly TRBD1 on 5 matching bases. This CDR3 has 16 amino acids. Between the trimmed V and J ends, which lost 6 bases and 0 bases, there was a span of 16 bases. Germline CDR1 reads ENHRY; CDR2 reads SYGVKD.

In its sample, this clone was seen a few times. This sequence joins TRBV6-1 and TRBJ1-5; D unclear. Germline loops: CDR1 MNHNS, CDR2 SASEGT. V lost 3 bases, J lost 0 bases, and 6 bases lay in between. The CDR3 spans 14 residues. For the CDR3, the DNA is TGTGCCAGCAGTGACAGTACTAGCAATCAGCCCCAGCATTTT. It specifies CASSDSTSNQPQHF.

The rearrangement uses TRBV20-1 and TRBJ2-5, with D hard to call. The CDR3 sequence is 11 residues long. Trimming removed 6 bases at V and 3 bases at J, with 8 bases between. Germline V lookup: CDR1 DFQATT, CDR2 SNEGSKA (reference sequence). CDR3 protein: CSAELEETQYF. DNA of the CDR3: TGCAGTGCGGAGCTTGAAGAGACCCAGTACTTC.

This chain uses TRBV5-1 with TRBJ1-1, with TRBD1 identical over 8 bases. Germline V gives CDR1 SGHRS, CDR2 YFSETQ. The CDR3 has 14 residues. With 0 bases clipped from V and 6 bases from J, the junction kept 4 bases outside the gene matches. The CDR3 region is CASSLDRGVPEAFF. The CDR3 nucleotides are TGCGCCAGCAGCTTGGACAGGGGGGTTCCTGAAGCTTTCTTT.

This chain uses TRBV27 with TRBJ2-5; D might be TRBD1 (6 bases). V lost 3 bases, J lost 4 bases, and 9 bases lay in between. From germline, CDR1 is MNHEY and CDR2 SMNVEV (reference sequence). This CDR3 region has 13 residues. CDR3 protein: CASSFRDTETQYF. CDR3 DNA sequence: TGTGCCAGCAGTTTCCGGGACACAGAGACCCAGTACTTC.